A selection of T cell receptor beta chains follows, all from one sample in a study of OX40 agonist ivuxolimab in advanced cancers. Clones were sequenced by immunoSEQ multiplex PCR, and TCRdb holds only the in-frame ones, with some missing. The data contain fewer than 15,000 clones, approximately 78% of them singletons. The source material was CD4+ or CD8+ T cells sorted from blood, sampled in a trial of the OX40 agonist ivuxolimab. These receptors all stem from an adult with an advanced solid tumor such as melanoma, head and neck, liver or kidney cancer. Each CDR3 is given with its conserved first and last residue. A D gene is named only where the DNA matches it firmly. Clone size appears in some rows only: once, few, many, or a class for an expanded clone.

V gene	J gene	CDR3 length	D gene	clone size	CDR3 protein	CDR3 DNA
TRBV6-5	TRBJ2-1	15	TRBD2	few	CASSPGTSGTNEQFF	TGTGCCAGCAGCCCCGGGACTAGCGGGACTAATGAGCAGTTCTTC
TRBV7-9	TRBJ1-1	15	TRBD1	-	CASSLHRGLHTEAFF	TGTGCCAGCAGCTTACACAGGGGGCTTCACACTGAAGCTTTCTTT
TRBV6-1	TRBJ1-5	13	-	once	CASSEVGNQPQHF	TGTGCCAGCAGTGAGGTAGGCAATCAGCCCCAGCATTTT
TRBV4-1	TRBJ2-7	15	TRBD1	-	CASSEATGVFYEQYF	TGCGCCAGCAGCGAAGCGACAGGGGTTTTTTACGAGCAGTACTTC
TRBV6-5	TRBJ1-5	14	TRBD1	-	CASRDRFNNQPQHF	TGTGCCAGCAGGGACAGGTTCAACAATCAGCCCCAGCATTTT
TRBV9	TRBJ2-2	15	TRBD2	-	CASSVGLAGAGELFF	TGTGCCAGCAGCGTAGGACTAGCGGGAGCCGGGGAGCTGTTTTTT
TRBV19	TRBJ2-1	18	TRBD1	-	CASSVRWTGYAPHNEQFF	TGTGCCAGTAGTGTCCGGTGGACAGGGTACGCACCGCACAATGAGCAGTTCTTC
TRBV28	TRBJ1-4	13	-	-	CASRLQGREKLFF	TGTGCCAGCAGACTACAGGGACGAGAAAAACTGTTTTTT
TRBV29-1	TRBJ2-1	11	-	-	CSVTGTPEQFF	TGCAGCGTTACTGGGACTCCGGAGCAGTTCTTC
TRBV2	TRBJ2-7	11	TRBD1	-	CASQGAYEQYF	TGTGCCAGTCAGGGGGCCTACGAGCAGTACTTC
TRBV19	TRBJ1-6	14	-	-	CASSILGLESPLHF	TGTGCCAGTAGTATCTTGGGGCTTGAGTCACCCCTCCACTTT
TRBV11-2	TRBJ2-1	18	TRBD1	hyperexpanded	CASSLVFGTGGSYNEQFF	TGTGCCAGCAGCTTAGTCTTCGGGACAGGGGGCTCCTACAATGAGCAGTTCTTC
TRBV29-1	TRBJ2-5	16	-	medium-sized	CSVEDPVYDGQETQYF	TGCAGCGTTGAAGATCCGGTTTACGACGGCCAAGAGACCCAGTACTTC
TRBV4-3	TRBJ2-5	18	TRBD2	-	CASSQGTSGRGLEETQYF	TGCGCCAGCAGCCAAGGGACTAGCGGGAGAGGTCTGGAAGAGACCCAGTACTTC
TRBV11-3	TRBJ2-3	15	TRBD1	once	CASSLGQGLTDTQYF	TGTGCCAGCAGCTTAGGACAGGGGTTAACAGATACGCAGTATTTT
TRBV9	TRBJ2-3	15	TRBD2	-	CASSVGTRPTDTQYF	TGTGCCAGCAGCGTAGGGACTAGACCCACAGATACGCAGTATTTT
TRBV5-4	TRBJ2-7	15	TRBD2	-	CASSSTSGGWHEQYF	TGTGCCAGCAGCTCGACTAGCGGGGGTTGGCACGAGCAGTACTTC
TRBV15	TRBJ2-4	16	-	-	CATSVTGGQGWDIQYF	TGTGCCACCAGCGTCACCGGGGGTCAGGGGTGGGACATTCAGTACTTC
TRBV7-9	TRBJ2-5	14	-	-	CASALQGVEETQYF	TGTGCCAGCGCCCTTCAGGGAGTCGAAGAGACCCAGTACTTC
TRBV19	TRBJ2-2	14	-	once	CASSTLAPTGELFF	TGTGCCAGTAGTACGCTAGCCCCCACCGGGGAGCTGTTTTTT
TRBV19	TRBJ2-1	13	-	once	CASSIDIYNEQFF	TGTGCCAGTAGTATAGATATCTACAATGAGCAGTTCTTC
TRBV7-6	TRBJ1-1	16	-	-	CASSFGEWEGTTEAFF	TGTGCCAGCAGCTTTGGTGAATGGGAAGGGACCACTGAAGCTTTCTTT
TRBV6-5	TRBJ2-5	13	TRBD2	-	CASSYGGGREQYF	TGTGCCAGCAGTTACGGCGGAGGGAGGGAGCAGTACTTC
TRBV6-6	TRBJ1-6	13	TRBD1	-	CASRGQQASPLHF	TGTGCCAGCAGGGGACAGCAAGCTTCACCCCTCCACTTT
TRBV6-4	TRBJ1-2	16	-	once	CASSEEPGGFDYGYTF	TGTGCCAGCAGCGAAGAGCCCGGGGGGTTCGACTATGGCTACACCTTC
TRBV2	TRBJ1-1	15	-	-	CASSTLIGEETEAFF	TGTGCCAGCAGTACCCTTATAGGGGAAGAAACTGAAGCTTTCTTT
TRBV28	TRBJ2-7	14	TRBD2	-	CASSFRGLADEQYF	TGTGCCAGCAGTTTCAGAGGACTAGCCGATGAGCAGTACTTC
TRBV15	TRBJ2-1	12	TRBD2	-	CATGLADNEQFF	TGTGCCACGGGACTAGCAGATAATGAGCAGTTCTTC
TRBV4-2	TRBJ2-7	16	-	-	CASSQPPTGDRDEQYF	TGTGCCAGCAGCCAGCCCCCGACGGGGGATCGCGACGAGCAGTACTTC
TRBV27	TRBJ2-7	12	TRBD1	-	CASKGQGYEQYF	TGTGCCAGCAAGGGACAGGGGTACGAGCAGTACTTC
TRBV21-1	TRBJ1-1	15	-	-	CASSNPRDRDTEAFF	TGTGCCAGCAGCAACCCCCGGGACAGGGACACTGAAGCTTTCTTT
TRBV11-2	TRBJ1-4	18	TRBD1	once	CASSYPRTGGASNEKLFF	TGTGCCAGCAGCTACCCCCGGACAGGGGGCGCATCTAATGAAAAACTGTTTTTT
TRBV7-9	TRBJ2-3	15	-	few	CASSFEWELADTQYF	TGTGCCAGCAGCTTCGAGTGGGAGTTGGCAGATACGCAGTATTTT
TRBV4-3	TRBJ2-1	16	TRBD2	-	CASSQAPRGGNNEQFF	TGCGCCAGCAGCCAAGCCCCCCGGGGGGGTAACAATGAGCAGTTCTTC
TRBV9	TRBJ1-1	12	-	-	CASSVEGGEAFF	TGTGCCAGCAGCGTGGAAGGGGGGGAAGCTTTCTTT
TRBV2	TRBJ2-3	15	TRBD1	once	CASSEAVDRGDTQYF	TGTGCCAGCAGTGAAGCGGTTGACAGGGGAGATACGCAGTATTTT